A single sample is the source of the 10 T cell receptor beta chains below, sequenced in a study of blood T cell repertoires in COVID-19. Assay: immunoSEQ multiplex PCR; the TCRdb copy retains only in-frame clones and omits some. This table has about 94,000 clones, under 90% appearing once. The sample consisted of peripheral blood. The receptors stem from a human donor in a cohort sampled during active COVID-19.

The chain joins TRBV7-3 to TRBJ2-1; tentatively, D is TRBD2 (5 bases). V lost 5 bases and J 7 bases, leaving 15 bases between the germline ends. Germline loops: CDR1 SGHTA, CDR2 FQGTGA. The CDR3 runs to 14 residues. The CDR3 bases are TGTGCCAGCAGCCAAAGCGGTACTGGGAATGAGCAGTTCTTC. This sequence encodes CASSQSGTGNEQFF.

The V call is TRBV5-1, the J call TRBJ2-7, with D perhaps TRBD1 (6 bases). This CDR3 region has 14 residues. Germline assignment: CDR1 SGHRS and CDR2 YFSETQ. Trimming took 5 bases from V and 7 from J, leaving 19 bases between them. The CDR3 coding sequence is TGCGCCAGCAGGGGGCTTCTCGTAGGGGGAGAGCAGTACTTC. It encodes CASRGLLVGGEQYF.

The chain has TRBV2 and TRBJ1-2; no clear D gene. CDR3 length: 14 residues. Germline V gene sequence: CDR1 SNHLY, CDR2 FYNNEI. V was clipped by 6 bases and J by 3 bases, with 14 bases between them. Here the CDR3 DNA reads TGTGCCAGCAGCTATTTGGGCAGTGACTATGGCTACACCTTC. This translates into CASSYLGSDYGYTF.

The chain links TRBV6-6 to TRBJ1-3, with D possibly TRBD1 on 6 matching bases. The CDR3 is 14 amino acids. In germline, CDR1 is MNHNY, CDR2 SVGAGI (reference sequence). The V gene lost 10 bases and the J gene lost 4 bases, with 17 bases spanning the gap. In nucleotides, the CDR3 is TGTGCCACCGGAAGTGGGGGCTCCGGAAACACCATATATTTT. As protein: CATGSGGSGNTIYF.

This chain uses TRBV6-5 with TRBJ2-7; D unclear. V shed 5 bases and J shed 4 bases, with 6 bases lying between them. The germline V gene has CDR1 MNHEY and CDR2 SVGAGI. This CDR3 is 11 amino acids long. CDR3 sequence (DNA): TGTGCCAGCAGTATCCGGTACGAGCAGTACTTC. Translating gives CASSIRYEQYF.

The chain has TRBV5-1 and TRBJ1-1, with 8 bases aligning to TRBD1. Trimming cost V 5 bases and J 7 bases; bases outside gene matches: 7. Per the germline V gene, CDR1 is SGHRS and CDR2 is YFSETQ. This CDR3 comprises 13 residues. This chain's CDR3 is CASRHMTGDEAFF. The CDR3 DNA reads TGCGCCAGCAGACATATGACAGGGGATGAAGCTTTCTTT.

V is TRBV3-1 (or the pseudogene TRBV3-2) and J is TRBJ2-7; TRBD2 might be the D (6 bases). CDR1 is LGHDT and CDR2 is YNNKEL in the germline V gene (reference sequence). CDR3 length: 15 residues. The V gene lost 0 bases and the J gene lost 3 bases, with 12 bases spanning the gap. This chain's CDR3 is CASSQEPSDFYEQYF. CDR3 nucleotides: TGTGCCAGCAGCCAAGAGCCTAGCGATTTCTACGAGCAGTACTTC.

The V call is TRBV20-1, the J call TRBJ1-4; D may be TRBD1 (5 bases). Trimming took off 3 bases at V and 5 bases at J, with 16 bases between the two ends. The CDR3 extends over 15 amino acids. Looked up from germline, CDR1 is DFQATT and CDR2 is SNEGSKA (reference sequence). The CDR3 reads CSASTRDFSNEKLFF. The CDR3 DNA reads as TGCAGTGCTAGTACCCGGGACTTTTCGAATGAAAAACTGTTTTTT.

V gene TRBV25-1 combines with J gene TRBJ1-2; 10 positions match TRBD1. The CDR3 is 15 amino acids. Germline V gene data show CDR1 as MGHDK and CDR2 as SYGVNS. V lost 2 bases, J lost 6 bases, and 6 bases stayed unmatched. CDR3 bases: TGTGCCAGCAGTGAACCCGGGACAGGGGTGAATGGCTACACCTTC. Translating gives CASSEPGTGVNGYTF.

V and J are TRBV28 and TRBJ2-7; the D is unclear. CDR3 length: 13 residues. V lost 9 bases and J 2 bases, leaving 14 bases between the germline ends. Per the germline V gene, CDR1 is MDHEN and CDR2 is SYDVKM. The CDR3 DNA reads as TGTGCCAGTCTTCACAGCTTTACCTACGAGCAGTACTTC. This encodes CASLHSFTYEQYF.